These 15 T cell receptor beta chains were sequenced from one sample in a study of human T cells and chemical hapten exposure. TCRdb ran MiXCR on the RACE reads and lists one entry per CDR3 protein. The sample shows about 120,000 distinct CDR3 sequences, roughly 12% of them seen only once. Specified time point: pre-sensitization, week 0. Treatment indicated: therapeutic diphenylcyclopropenone sensitization with weekly scalp DPC. This material consisted of whole blood, taken in connection with sensitization to the hapten diphenylcyclopropenone (DPC). The receptors come from a young woman with alopecia areata. Some clones in this sample may be carry-over from other donors' samples.

The sample holds a few counts of this clonotype. The chain combines TRBV4-2 with TRBJ2-3; D remains ambiguous. V lost 0 bases and J lost 6, with 13 bases in between. From germline, CDR1 is LGHNA and CDR2 YNFKEQ. The CDR3 extends over 15 amino acids. Here the CDR3 reads CASSQDPRAGDTQYF. CDR3 DNA sequence: TGTGCCAGCAGCCAAGATCCCCGGGCTGGGGATACGCAGTATTTT.

This clonotype has at least ten counts. The rearrangement uses TRBV28 and TRBJ1-2; D is ambiguous. The germline CDR1 and CDR2 sequences are MDHEN and SYDVKM. This CDR3 is built from 13 residues. Trimming removed 6 bases at V and 2 bases at J, with 10 bases between. CDR3 nucleotides: TGTGCCAGCAGCCTTCGAAGGAACTATGGCTACACCTTC. It yields the protein CASSLRRNYGYTF.

This clonotype was seen many times. V usage is TRBV3-1 and J usage is TRBJ2-7; tentative D call: TRBD1 (6 bases). Trimming removed 4 bases at V and 0 bases at J, with 10 bases between. Per germline, CDR1 LGHDT and CDR2 YNNKEL (reference sequence). This CDR3 has 14 residues. CDR3 sequence: CASSLTGASYEQYF. The CDR3, as DNA: TGTGCCAGCAGCCTGACAGGAGCCTCCTACGAGCAGTACTTC.

The chain uses TRBV11-3 and TRBJ1-6, with TRBD1 identical over 8 bases. CDR3 size: 16 residues. Germline values: CDR1 SGHNT, CDR2 YENEEA. With 3 bases clipped from V and 3 bases from J, the junction kept 4 bases outside the gene matches. DNA of the CDR3: TGTGCCAGCAGCTTGACAGGGGACTACTATAATTCACCCCTCCACTTT. The encoded protein is CASSLTGDYYNSPLHF.

This clonotype was recorded at least ten times. The rearrangement links TRBV25-1 to TRBJ2-3, with TRBD2 identical over 15 bases. The CDR3 sequence is 17 residues long. Germline loops: CDR1 MGHDK, CDR2 SYGVNS. Losses at the gene ends were 4 bases for V and 3 bases for J; bases not matched to a gene: 5. This chain's CDR3 is CASSGTSGGERTDTQYF. The DNA for the CDR3 is TGTGCCAGCAGTGGGACTAGCGGGGGGGAAAGAACAGATACGCAGTATTTT.

The rearrangement joins TRBV7-8 to TRBJ2-4; D unclear. The V end lost 2 bases, the J end lost 6 bases, and 11 bases lay between the germline ends. CDR3 length: 14 amino acids. Germline assignment: CDR1 SGHVS and CDR2 FQNEAQ. The CDR3 coding sequence is TGTGCCAGCAGCTTATCGCCCGCAGTAAACATTCAGTACTTC. Translated: CASSLSPAVNIQYF. The complete variable domain, with remaining parts taken from reference TRBV7-8 and TRBJ2-4, reads GAGVSQSPRYKVAKRGQDVALRCDPISGHVSLFWYQQALGQGPEFLTYFQNEAQLDKSGLPSDRFFAERPEGSVSTLKIQRTQQEDSAVYLCASSLSPAVNIQYFGAGTRLSVL.

The chain couples TRBV18 to TRBJ1-5; D not certain. The CDR3 extends over 14 amino acids. V gave up 3 bases and J gave up 0 bases, with 6 bases separating them. CDR1 and CDR2 (germline): KGHSH, LQKENI. The CDR3, as DNA: TGTGCCAGCTCACCGACGGATAGCAATCAGCCCCAGCATTTT. Translation: CASSPTDSNQPQHF.

This clonotype was seen more than once but under ten times. The rearrangement uses TRBV3-1 and TRBJ1-1, with 10 bases matching TRBD1. CDR3 length: 15 residues. From germline, CDR1 is LGHDT and CDR2 YNNKEL (reference sequence). V shed 1 base, J shed 4 bases, and the junction held 3 bases outside the gene matches. The CDR3 is CASSQGTGGGTEAFF. CDR3 in DNA: TGTGCCAGCAGCCAAGGGACAGGGGGTGGCACTGAAGCTTTCTTT.

This clonotype appeared a few times. The chain carries TRBV7-6 and TRBJ2-7, with 10 positions matching TRBD1. Trimming at V came to 4 bases and at J to 7 bases, leaving 10 bases not matched to a gene. Per the germline V gene, CDR1 is SGHVS and CDR2 is FNYEAQ. CDR3 size: 15 residues. CDR3 bases: TGTGCCAGCAGCTCATTGGGACAGGGGAGGAGTGAGCAGTACTTC. Encoded protein: CASSSLGQGRSEQYF. Drawing the rest from reference TRBV7-6 and TRBJ2-7, the complete variable domain is GAGVSQSPRYKVTKRGQDVALRCDPISGHVSLYWYRQALGQGPEFLTYFNYEAQQDKSGLPNDRFSAERPEGSISTLTIQRTEQRDSAMYRCASSSLGQGRSEQYFGPGTRLTVT.

The table lists this clonotype with many counts. The chain joins TRBV7-9 to TRBJ1-5; maybe TRBD1 (5 bases). The CDR3 sequence is 14 residues long. Trimming cost V 4 bases and J 3 bases, with 10 bases left between them. Germline V lookup: CDR1 SEHNR, CDR2 FQNEAQ (reference sequence). The CDR3 protein is CASSSGGNNQPQHF. Written as DNA, the CDR3 is TGTGCCAGCAGCTCTGGGGGAAACAATCAGCCCCAGCATTTT.

This clonotype was detected only a few times. The chain has TRBV20-1 and TRBJ2-5, with D perhaps TRBD1 (5 bases). Trimming pared 1 base from V and 0 bases from J, leaving 6 bases between. The CDR3 length is 13 residues. In germline, CDR1 is DFQATT, CDR2 SNEGSKA (reference sequence). The CDR3, as DNA: TGCAGTGCTAGAGCAGGGCACCAAGAGACCCAGTACTTC. This sequence encodes CSARAGHQETQYF.

The chain has TRBV18 and TRBJ1-4, with D unclear. Per the germline V gene, CDR1 is KGHSH and CDR2 is LQKENI. The CDR3 spans 14 residues. V was clipped by 5 bases and J by 7 bases, with 14 bases between them. The DNA of the CDR3 is TGTGCCAGCTCATTGGTAGGGATGCGTGAAAAACTGTTTTTT. Amino acids: CASSLVGMREKLFF.

The genes are TRBV19 and TRBJ2-1, with 10 bases lining up with TRBD1. V lost 3 bases and J lost 5; bases outside the gene matches: 7. This CDR3 is built from 16 residues. Looked up from germline, CDR1 is LNHDA and CDR2 is SQIVND (reference sequence). CDR3 residues: CASSITRGTGDNEQFF. CDR3 nucleotides: TGTGCCAGTAGTATTACCCGCGGGACAGGGGACAATGAGCAGTTCTTC.

V is TRBV12-3 or TRBV12-4 and J is TRBJ2-2, with D perhaps TRBD1 or TRBD2 (5 bases each). This CDR3 spans 19 amino acids. V gave up 3 bases and J gave up 4 bases, with 24 bases separating them. The CDR3 sequence: CASSFRFWGTRLFTGELFF. CDR3 bases: TGTGCCAGCAGTTTCCGGTTTTGGGGGACCCGTCTTTTCACCGGGGAGCTGTTTTTT.

This clonotype was recorded a few times. CDR3 nucleotides: TGCAGTGCTAGAGGGACAGGCAATTCACCCCTCCACTTT. This translates into CSARGTGNSPLHF. The chain recombines TRBV20-1 with TRBJ1-6, with TRBD1 matching over 7 bases. The CDR3 contains 13 residues. Trimming cost V 1 base and J 7 bases; bases outside gene matches: 1. Per the germline V gene, CDR1 is DFQATT and CDR2 is SNEGSKA (reference sequence).